This T cell receptor beta chain was recovered during a study of T-cell reconstitution after alpha-beta-depleted transplantation in children. Trimming removed 4 bases at V and 8 bases at J, with 11 bases between. CDR3 length equals 12 residues. The germline gives CDR1 SEHNR, CDR2 FQNEAQ (reference sequence). TCRbeta library construction was performed incorporating unique molecular identifiers. TCRdb analysed the PCR reads with MiXCR anew, one entry per CDR3 protein. The repertoire includes roughly 5,100 distinct CDR3 sequences, approximately 27% of them detected once, and 36% sits in the top ten. This clonotype was counted many times.

Sequencing was performed on PBMCs, mostly from graft donor cells, taken 60 days after TCRalphabeta/CD19-depleted stem cell transplant. The origin of this receptor is a male patient between 2 and 10 years old who had a stem cell transplant for acute lymphoblastic leukemia, so the T cells may come from the graft donor. V gene TRBV7-9 combines with J gene TRBJ1-2; D might be TRBD1 (6 bases). The CDR3 here is CASSYRADGYTF. The CDR3 coding sequence is TGTGCCAGCAGCTACAGGGCAGACGGCTACACCTTC. Variable domain in full (rest from reference TRBV7-9 and TRBJ1-2): DTGVSQNPRHKITKRGQNVTFRCDPISEHNRLYWYRQTLGQGPEFLTYFQNEAQLEKSRLLSDRFSAERPKGSFSTLEIQRTEQGDSAMYLCASSYRADGYTFGSGTRLTVV.